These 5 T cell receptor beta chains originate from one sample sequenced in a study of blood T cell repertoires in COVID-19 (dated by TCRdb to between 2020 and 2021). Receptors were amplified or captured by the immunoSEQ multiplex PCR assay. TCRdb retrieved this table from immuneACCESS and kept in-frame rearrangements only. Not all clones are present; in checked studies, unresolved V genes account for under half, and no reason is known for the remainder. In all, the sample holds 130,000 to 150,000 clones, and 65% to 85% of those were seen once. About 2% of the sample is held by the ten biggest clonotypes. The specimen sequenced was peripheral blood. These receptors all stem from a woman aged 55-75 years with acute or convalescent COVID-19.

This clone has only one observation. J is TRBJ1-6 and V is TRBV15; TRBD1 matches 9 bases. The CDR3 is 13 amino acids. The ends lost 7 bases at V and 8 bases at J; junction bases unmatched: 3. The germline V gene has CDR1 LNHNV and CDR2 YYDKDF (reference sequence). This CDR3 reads CATKGQGHSPLHF. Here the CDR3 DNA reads TGTGCCACCAAGGGACAGGGCCATTCACCCCTCCACTTT.

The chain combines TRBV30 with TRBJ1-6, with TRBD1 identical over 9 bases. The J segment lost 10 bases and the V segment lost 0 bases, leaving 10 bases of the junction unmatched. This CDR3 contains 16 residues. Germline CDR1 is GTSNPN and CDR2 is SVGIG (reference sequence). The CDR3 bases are TGTGCCTGGAGTGTACGATCGGGACAGGGAAACTCACCCCTCCACTTT. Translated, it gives CAWSVRSGQGNSPLHF.

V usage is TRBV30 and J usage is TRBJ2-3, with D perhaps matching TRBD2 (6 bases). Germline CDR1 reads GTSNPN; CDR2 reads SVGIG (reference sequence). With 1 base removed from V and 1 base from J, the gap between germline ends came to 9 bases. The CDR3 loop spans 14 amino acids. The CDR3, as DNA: TGTGCCTGGAGTGCGAGGAGGGGCACAGATACGCAGTATTTT. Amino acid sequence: CAWSARRGTDTQYF.

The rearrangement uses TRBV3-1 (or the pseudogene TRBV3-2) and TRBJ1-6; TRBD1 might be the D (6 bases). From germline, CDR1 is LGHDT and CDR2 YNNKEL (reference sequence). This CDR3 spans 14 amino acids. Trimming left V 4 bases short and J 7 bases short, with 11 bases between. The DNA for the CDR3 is TGTGCCAGCAGCCCTGCAGGGGACAATTCACCCCTCCACTTT. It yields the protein CASSPAGDNSPLHF.

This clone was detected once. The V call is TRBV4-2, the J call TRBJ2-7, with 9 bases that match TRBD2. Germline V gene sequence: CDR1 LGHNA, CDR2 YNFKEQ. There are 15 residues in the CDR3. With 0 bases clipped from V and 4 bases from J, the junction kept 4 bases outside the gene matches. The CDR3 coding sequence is TGTGCCAGCAGCCAAGATCAGACTAGCGGATACGAGCAGTACTTC. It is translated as CASSQDQTSGYEQYF.